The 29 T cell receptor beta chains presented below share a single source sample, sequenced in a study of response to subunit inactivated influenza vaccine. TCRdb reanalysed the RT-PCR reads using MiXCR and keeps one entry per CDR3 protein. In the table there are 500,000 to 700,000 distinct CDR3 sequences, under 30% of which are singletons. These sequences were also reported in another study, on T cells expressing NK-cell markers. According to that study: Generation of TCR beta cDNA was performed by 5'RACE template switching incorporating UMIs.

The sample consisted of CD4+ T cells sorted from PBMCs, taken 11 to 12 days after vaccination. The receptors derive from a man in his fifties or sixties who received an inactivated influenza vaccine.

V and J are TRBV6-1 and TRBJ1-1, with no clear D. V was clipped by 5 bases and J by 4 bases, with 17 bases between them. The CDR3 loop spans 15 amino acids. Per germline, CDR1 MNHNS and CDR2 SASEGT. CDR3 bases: TGTGCCAGCAGTCTCCTAGGGCCCTGGGGCACTGAAGCTTTCTTT. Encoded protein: CASSLLGPWGTEAFF.

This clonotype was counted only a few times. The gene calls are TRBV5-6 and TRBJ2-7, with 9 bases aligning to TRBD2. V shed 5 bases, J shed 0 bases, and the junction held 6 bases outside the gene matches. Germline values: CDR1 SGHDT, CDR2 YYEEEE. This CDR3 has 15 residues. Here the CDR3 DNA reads TGTGCCAGCAGAAACTCACTAGCGGGCTCCTACGAGCAGTACTTC. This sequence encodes CASRNSLAGSYEQYF. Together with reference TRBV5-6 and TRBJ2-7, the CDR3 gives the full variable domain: DAGVTQSPTHLIKTRGQQVTLRCSPKSGHDTVSWYQQALGQGPQFIFQYYEEEERQRGNFPDRFSGHQFPNYSSELNVNALLLGDSALYLCASRNSLAGSYEQYFGPGTRLTVT.

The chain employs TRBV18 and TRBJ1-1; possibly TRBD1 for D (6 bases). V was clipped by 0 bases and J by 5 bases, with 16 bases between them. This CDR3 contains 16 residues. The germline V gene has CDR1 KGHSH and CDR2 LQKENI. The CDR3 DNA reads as TGTGCCAGCTCACCACCGAACGGAAGGAGGGGGACTGAAGCTTTCTTT. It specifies CASSPPNGRRGTEAFF.

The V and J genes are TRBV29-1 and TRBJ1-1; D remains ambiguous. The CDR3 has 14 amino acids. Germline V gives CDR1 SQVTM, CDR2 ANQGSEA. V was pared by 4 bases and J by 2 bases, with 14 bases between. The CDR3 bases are TGCAGCGTTGGAATGGAGTGGGCTAACACTGAAGCTTTCTTT. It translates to CSVGMEWANTEAFF.

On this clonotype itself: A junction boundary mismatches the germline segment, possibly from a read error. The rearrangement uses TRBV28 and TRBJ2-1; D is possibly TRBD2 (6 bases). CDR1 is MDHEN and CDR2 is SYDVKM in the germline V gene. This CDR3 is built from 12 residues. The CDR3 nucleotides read TGTGCCAGAAGTTTATTCGGGGGTGAGCAGTTCTTC. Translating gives CARSLFGGEQFF.

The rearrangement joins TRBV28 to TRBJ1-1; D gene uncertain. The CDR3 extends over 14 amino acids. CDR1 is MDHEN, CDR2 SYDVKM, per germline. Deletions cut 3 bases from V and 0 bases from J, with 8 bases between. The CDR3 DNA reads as TGTGCCAGCAGTTTTCAGTTCATGAACACTGAAGCTTTCTTT. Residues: CASSFQFMNTEAFF.

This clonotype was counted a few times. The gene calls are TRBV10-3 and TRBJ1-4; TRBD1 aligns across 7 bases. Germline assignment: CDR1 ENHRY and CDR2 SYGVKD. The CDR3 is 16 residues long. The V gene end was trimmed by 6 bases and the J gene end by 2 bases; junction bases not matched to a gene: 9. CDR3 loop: CAISEGQLGTNEKLFF. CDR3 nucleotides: TGTGCCATCAGCGAGGGACAGCTGGGCACTAATGAAAAACTGTTTTTT.

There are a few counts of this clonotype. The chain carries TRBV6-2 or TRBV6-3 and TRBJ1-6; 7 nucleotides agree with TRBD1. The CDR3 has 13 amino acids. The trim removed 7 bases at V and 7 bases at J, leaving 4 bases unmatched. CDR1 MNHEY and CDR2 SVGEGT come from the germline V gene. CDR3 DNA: TGTGCCAGCATCCAGGGGGGAAATTCACCCCTCCACTTT. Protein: CASIQGGNSPLHF.

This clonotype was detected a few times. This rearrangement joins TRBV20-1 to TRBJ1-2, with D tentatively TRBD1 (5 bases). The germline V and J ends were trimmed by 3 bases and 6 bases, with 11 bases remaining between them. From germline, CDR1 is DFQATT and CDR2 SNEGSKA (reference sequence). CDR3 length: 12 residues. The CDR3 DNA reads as TGCAGTGCTAGCGTCAGGGTCGATGGCTACACCTTC. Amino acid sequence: CSASVRVDGYTF.

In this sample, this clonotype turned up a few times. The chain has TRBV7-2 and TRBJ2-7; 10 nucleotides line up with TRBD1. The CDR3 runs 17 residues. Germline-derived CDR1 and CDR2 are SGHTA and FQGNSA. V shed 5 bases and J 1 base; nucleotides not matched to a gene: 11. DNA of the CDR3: TGTGCCAGCAGCGAAAGAAAGCCGGGACAGGGGTCCTACGAGCAGTACTTC. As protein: CASSERKPGQGSYEQYF.

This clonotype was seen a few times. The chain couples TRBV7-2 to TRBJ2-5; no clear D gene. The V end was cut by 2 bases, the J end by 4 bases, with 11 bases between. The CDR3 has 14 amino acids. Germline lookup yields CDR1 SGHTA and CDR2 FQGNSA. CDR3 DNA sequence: TGTGCCAGCAGCTTACGGATGGAGAGAGAGACCCAGTACTTC. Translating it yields CASSLRMERETQYF.

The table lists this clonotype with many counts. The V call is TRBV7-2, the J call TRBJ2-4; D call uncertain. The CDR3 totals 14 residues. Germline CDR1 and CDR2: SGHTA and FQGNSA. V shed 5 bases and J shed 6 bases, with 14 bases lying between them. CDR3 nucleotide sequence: TGTGCCAGCAGCCCCATTCGGATGGGAAACATTCAGTACTTC. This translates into CASSPIRMGNIQYF.

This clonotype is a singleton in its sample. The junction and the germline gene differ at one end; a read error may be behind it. The CDR3: CASSIQQGRPGF. The CDR3 DNA is TGTGCCAGCAGCATTCAACAGGGCCGGCCGGGCTTC. The rearrangement links TRBV7-2 to TRBJ1-2; a weak D match, TRBD1 (6 bases). Germline CDR1 and CDR2: SGHTA and FQGNSA. This CDR3 is 12 amino acids long.

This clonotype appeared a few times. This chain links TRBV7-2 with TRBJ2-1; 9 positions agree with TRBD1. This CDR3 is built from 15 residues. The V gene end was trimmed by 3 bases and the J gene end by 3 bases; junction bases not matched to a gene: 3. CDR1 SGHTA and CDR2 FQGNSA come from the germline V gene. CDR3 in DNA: TGTGCCAGCAGCTTGGGACAGGGTTTCTACAATGAGCAGTTCTTC. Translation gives CASSLGQGFYNEQFF. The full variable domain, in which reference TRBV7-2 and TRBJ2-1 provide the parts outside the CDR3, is GAGVSQSPSNKVTEKGKDVELRCDPISGHTALYWYRQSLGQGLEFLIYFQGNSAPDKSGLPSDRFSAERTGGSVSTLTIQRTQQEDSAVYLCASSLGQGFYNEQFFGPGTRLTVL.

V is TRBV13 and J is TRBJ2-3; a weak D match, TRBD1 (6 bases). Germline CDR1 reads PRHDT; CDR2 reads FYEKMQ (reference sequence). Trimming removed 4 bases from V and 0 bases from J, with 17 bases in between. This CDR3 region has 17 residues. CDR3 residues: CASSYLLKTGSTDTQYF. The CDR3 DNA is TGTGCCAGCAGCTATTTGTTAAAGACAGGTAGCACAGATACGCAGTATTTT.

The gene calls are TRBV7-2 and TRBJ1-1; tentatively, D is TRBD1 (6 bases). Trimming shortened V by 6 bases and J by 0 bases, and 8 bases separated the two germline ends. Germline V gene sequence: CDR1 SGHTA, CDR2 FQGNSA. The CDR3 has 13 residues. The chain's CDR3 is CASRGHLNTEAFF. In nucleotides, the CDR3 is TGTGCCAGCAGGGGACATTTGAACACTGAAGCTTTCTTT.

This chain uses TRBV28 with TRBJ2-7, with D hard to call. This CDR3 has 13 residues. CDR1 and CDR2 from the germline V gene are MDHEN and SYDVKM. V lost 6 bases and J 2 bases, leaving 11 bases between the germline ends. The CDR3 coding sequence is TGTGCCAGCAGGCCCAGTGGTCCCTACGAGCAGTACTTC. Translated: CASRPSGPYEQYF.

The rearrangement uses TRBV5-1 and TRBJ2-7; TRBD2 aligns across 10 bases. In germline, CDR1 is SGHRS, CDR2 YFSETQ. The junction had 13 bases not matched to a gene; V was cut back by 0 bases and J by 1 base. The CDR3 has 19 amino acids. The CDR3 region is CASSLETRRGTSASYEQYF. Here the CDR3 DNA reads TGCGCCAGCAGCTTGGAAACCCGTAGAGGGACTAGCGCTTCCTACGAGCAGTACTTC. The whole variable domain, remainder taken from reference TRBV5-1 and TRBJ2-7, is KAGVTQTPRYLIKTRGQQVTLSCSPISGHRSVSWYQQTPGQGLQFLFEYFSETQRNKGNFPGRFSGRQFSNSRSEMNVSTLELGDSALYLCASSLETRRGTSASYEQYFGPGTRLTVT.

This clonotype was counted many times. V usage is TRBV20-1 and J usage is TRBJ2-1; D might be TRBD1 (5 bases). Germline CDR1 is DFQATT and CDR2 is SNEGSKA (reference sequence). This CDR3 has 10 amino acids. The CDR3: CSQGIDEQFF. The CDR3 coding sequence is TGCAGCCAGGGTATAGATGAGCAGTTCTTC.

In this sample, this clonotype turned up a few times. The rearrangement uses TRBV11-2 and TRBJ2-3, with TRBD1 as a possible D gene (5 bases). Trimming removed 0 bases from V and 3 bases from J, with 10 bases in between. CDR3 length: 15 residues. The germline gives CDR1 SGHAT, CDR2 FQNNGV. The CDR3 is CASSLEGARTDTQYF. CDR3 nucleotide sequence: TGTGCCAGCAGCTTAGAAGGGGCTCGGACAGATACGCAGTATTTT.

CDR3 nucleotide sequence: TGTGCCAGCAGTTCCGGGGGACTAGCGGGGGTGGATACGCAGTATTTT. This gives the protein CASSSGGLAGVDTQYF. The rearrangement joins TRBV28 to TRBJ2-3; TRBD2 matches at 14 bases. V lost 4 bases to trimming and J lost 6 bases; unmatched junction nucleotides: 6. Germline CDR1 and CDR2: MDHEN and SYDVKM. The CDR3 covers 16 residues.

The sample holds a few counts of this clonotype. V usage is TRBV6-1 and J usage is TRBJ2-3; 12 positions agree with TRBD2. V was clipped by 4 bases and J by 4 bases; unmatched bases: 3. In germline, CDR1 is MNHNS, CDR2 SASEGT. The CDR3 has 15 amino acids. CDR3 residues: CASSGTSGVSDTQYF. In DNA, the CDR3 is TGTGCCAGCAGTGGGACTAGCGGGGTCTCAGATACGCAGTATTTT.

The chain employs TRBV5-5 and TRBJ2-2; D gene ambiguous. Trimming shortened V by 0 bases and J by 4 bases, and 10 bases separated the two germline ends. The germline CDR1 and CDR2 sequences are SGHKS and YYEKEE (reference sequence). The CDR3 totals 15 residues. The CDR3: CASSLGPPSTGELFF. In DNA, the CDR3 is TGTGCCAGCAGCTTGGGCCCCCCGTCCACCGGGGAGCTGTTTTTT.

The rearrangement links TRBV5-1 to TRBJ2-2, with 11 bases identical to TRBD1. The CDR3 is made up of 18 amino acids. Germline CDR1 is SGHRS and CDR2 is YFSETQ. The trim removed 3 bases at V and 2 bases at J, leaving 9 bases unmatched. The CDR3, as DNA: TGCGCCAGCAGCTCCGGACAGGGGGCGCCGGGAAACACCGGGGAGCTGTTTTTT. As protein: CASSSGQGAPGNTGELFF.

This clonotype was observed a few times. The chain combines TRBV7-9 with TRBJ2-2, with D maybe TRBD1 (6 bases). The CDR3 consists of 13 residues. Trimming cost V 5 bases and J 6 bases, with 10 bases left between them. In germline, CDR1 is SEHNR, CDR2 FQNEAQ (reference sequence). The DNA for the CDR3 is TGTGCCAGCAGCCCCACAGGGTCCGGGGAGCTGTTTTTT. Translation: CASSPTGSGELFF. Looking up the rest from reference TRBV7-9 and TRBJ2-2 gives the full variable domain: DTGVSQNPRHKITKRGQNVTFRCDPISEHNRLYWYRQTLGQGPEFLTYFQNEAQLEKSRLLSDRFSAERPKGSFSTLEIQRTEQGDSAMYLCASSPTGSGELFFGEGSRLTVL.

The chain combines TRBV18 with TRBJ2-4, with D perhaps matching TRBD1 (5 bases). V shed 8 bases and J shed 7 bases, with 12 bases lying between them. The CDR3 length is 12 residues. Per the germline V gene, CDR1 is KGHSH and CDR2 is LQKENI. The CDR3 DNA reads TGTGCCAGCATCGGTGGGGCGAACATTCAGTACTTC. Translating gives CASIGGANIQYF.

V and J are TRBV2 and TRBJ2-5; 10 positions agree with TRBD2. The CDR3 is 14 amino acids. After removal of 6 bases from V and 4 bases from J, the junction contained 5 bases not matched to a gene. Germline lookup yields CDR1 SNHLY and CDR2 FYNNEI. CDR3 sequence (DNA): TGTGCCAGCAGCCAAGCGGGGGGGCGAGAGACCCAGTACTTC. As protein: CASSQAGGRETQYF.

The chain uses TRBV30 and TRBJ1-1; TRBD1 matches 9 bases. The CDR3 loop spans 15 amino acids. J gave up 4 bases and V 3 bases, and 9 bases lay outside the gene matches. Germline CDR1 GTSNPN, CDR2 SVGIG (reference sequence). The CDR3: CAWRMIGTGTTEAFF. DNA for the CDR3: TGTGCCTGGAGGATGATCGGGACAGGGACCACTGAAGCTTTCTTT.

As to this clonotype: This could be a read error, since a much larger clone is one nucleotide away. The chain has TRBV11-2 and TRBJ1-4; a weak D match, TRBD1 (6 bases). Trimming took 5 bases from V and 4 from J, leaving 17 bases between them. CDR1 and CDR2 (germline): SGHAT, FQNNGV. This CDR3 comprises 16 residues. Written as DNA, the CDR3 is TGTGCCAGCAGCACTCTTAGGACAGCTTATAATGAAAAACTGTTTTTT. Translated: CASSTLRTAYNEKLFF.